This T cell receptor (beta chain) was recorded in a study of chemoradiotherapy in HPV16-positive cancers (dated by TCRdb to about 2022). In the study overall: Candidate HPV-specific T-cell clones and common TCR motifs were defined by functional T-cell assays performed on cells from a couple of HPV16-positive patients. The study asked whether T-cell immunity against the HPV oncoproteins E6 and E7 changes during chemoradiotherapy and whether it affects survival. The candidate HPV-specific TCRs and motifs were then tracked in TCR repertoires from around 86 patients with HPV-related cancers. Overall study outcomes, separate from this receptor: Expansion of candidate HPV-specific clones and E7-related TCR motifs was observed in the tumor microenvironment during treatment, whereas no such expansion was observed for non-HPV-specific T cells. Only two HPV16-positive patients were used to derive the functional definition of HPV-specific T cells, and the survival association was reported for HPV16-positive patients. Among HPV16-positive patients, expansion of HPV-responsive T cells during chemoradiotherapy was associated with better recurrence-free survival.

On this clone: Its specific antigen is unknown. No qualities accompany the bases; no much larger clone lies one base away.

Because repertoires were sampled repeatedly during chemoradiotherapy, clonal expansion in the tumor microenvironment could be followed. The library came from the immunoSEQ multiplex PCR assay. TCRdb holds this immuneACCESS table with in-frame rearrangements only. Some clones are missing; in checked studies, unresolved V genes explain under half, and the rest has no known cause. The sample has around 5,300 clones on record, about 85% of them singletons. The ten largest clones represent around 2.5% of the sample. The CDR3 spans 16 residues, from the cysteine through the phenylalanine. The only DNA kept is the CDR3, 48 bases in frame from the first base. CDR1 and CDR2 are drawn from the germline V gene: SNHLY, FYNNEI. V loses 3 bases, J loses 5 bases, and the germline ends lie 16 bases apart.

This material consisted of tumor tissue, taken from a patient who underwent chemoradiotherapy. The clonotype originates from a human donor with HPV-associated anogenital cancer. The rearrangement joined TRBV2 to TRBJ2-2, and perhaps TRBD2 as D gene, on 5 matching bases. The DNA is as follows: TGTGCCAGCAGTGAGTTAGGGAGTTTGAATACCGGGGAGCTGTTTTTT. Its translation is CASSELGSLNTGELFF.